This T cell receptor (beta chain) was documented in a study of OX40 agonist ivuxolimab in advanced cancers. Study summary: Dose-escalation patients were diagnosed with hepatocellular carcinoma, melanoma, renal cell cancer or head and neck cancer. Allowance was made for prior anti-PD-1, anti-PD-L1 or anti-CTLA-4 therapy, and roughly 40% had some. Study-level results: Expanded peripheral T cells had an undetermined antigen specificity.

V lost 1 base, J lost 1 base, and 10 bases lay in between. Germline V CDR1 and CDR2: SQVTM, ANQGSEA. This CDR3 has 14 amino acids. With respect to this clone: Its antigen is unknown.

Clones were read by immunoSEQ multiplex PCR, and TCRdb kept only the in-frame ones, dropping some. The sample shows approximately 35,000 clones, about 88% of them seen only once. The sample was CD4+ or CD8+ T cells sorted from blood, taken in a trial of the OX40 agonist ivuxolimab. This TCR derives from an adult with an advanced solid tumor such as melanoma, head and neck, liver or kidney cancer. J is TRBJ1-1 and V is TRBV29-1; D unresolved. Here the CDR3 DNA reads TGCAGCGTTGAAGTGCAGCGTGGGAACACTGAAGCTTTCTTT. It codes for CSVEVQRGNTEAFF.